This T cell receptor beta chain was recorded in a study of cytomegalovirus exposure and HLA in healthy donors. The CDR3 length is 13 residues. Per germline, CDR1 SEHNR and CDR2 FQNEAQ (reference sequence). With 7 bases removed from V and 0 bases from J, the gap between germline ends came to 9 bases. The data were produced by immunoSEQ multiplex PCR, yet TCRdb's version contains in-frame clones alone and is incomplete. There are about 200,000 clones in the sample; around 78% occur only once, and roughly 5.7% lies in the top ten. V is TRBV7-9 and J is TRBJ1-1; tentatively, D is TRBD1 (5 bases). The receptor was derived from a woman younger than 30 in good health and CMV-seronegative. Sequenced sample: PBMCs. The CDR3 DNA reads as TGTGCCAGCACAACGGGGGTGAACACTGAAGCTTTCTTT. Amino acid sequence: CASTTGVNTEAFF.